This T cell receptor (beta chain) was observed in a study of cytomegalovirus exposure and HLA in healthy donors. Study-level information: Counted in an early data release were approximately 85 million unique TCRs from HLA-typed donors. Findings and caveats of the study: Later analysis suggested links between common viral pathogens and several top significant clusters. As immune exposure information, only CMV serostatus was available.

Each of the donors was a healthy bone marrow donor. This clone occurred a few times. Its matching antigen is unknown. Trimming pared 0 bases from V and 10 bases from J, leaving 16 bases between. This CDR3 is built from 16 residues. CDR1 and CDR2 from the germline V gene are SEHNR and FQNEAQ (reference sequence). A multiplex PCR was run with 60 Vbeta primers and 13 Jbeta primers. Data came from immunoSEQ multiplex PCR; TCRdb stores just in-frame clones and leaves some out. The sample records about 120,000 clones, about 76% being singletons. This sequence joins TRBV7-9 and TRBJ1-6, with D uncertain. Source material: PBMCs. This TCR derives from a man aged 60-69 years in good health and CMV-seropositive. The CDR3 region has the DNA TGTGCCAGCAGCTTAGCGTTCCCAGGCCCTTGGTCACCCCTCCACTTT. Residues: CASSLAFPGPWSPLHF.